This TCR beta chain was recorded in a study of CD4 and CD8 cells across lung adenocarcinoma regions. Per the germline V gene, CDR1 is MNHNS and CDR2 is SASEGT. The CDR3 runs to 15 residues. The patients had localized lung adenocarcinoma, a non-small cell subtype. Details on this clonotype: The junction differs from germline at one of its ends, possibly a read error.

One entry per CDR3 protein results from TCRdb running MiXCR on the PCR reads. The sample records roughly 6,000 distinct CDR3 sequences, roughly 53% being singletons. This receptor was taken from a male donor with lung adenocarcinoma. The CD4 and CD8 labels of this study may be unreliable. The sample consisted of CD8+ T cells from the margin of a lung tumor. The chain employs TRBV6-1 and TRBJ2-2; D is possibly TRBD1 (5 bases). CDR3 amino acids: CASTLDSASTGKLYF. The CDR3 nucleotides read TGTGCCAGCACCCTAGACAGTGCGAGCACAGGTAAGCTGTATTTT.